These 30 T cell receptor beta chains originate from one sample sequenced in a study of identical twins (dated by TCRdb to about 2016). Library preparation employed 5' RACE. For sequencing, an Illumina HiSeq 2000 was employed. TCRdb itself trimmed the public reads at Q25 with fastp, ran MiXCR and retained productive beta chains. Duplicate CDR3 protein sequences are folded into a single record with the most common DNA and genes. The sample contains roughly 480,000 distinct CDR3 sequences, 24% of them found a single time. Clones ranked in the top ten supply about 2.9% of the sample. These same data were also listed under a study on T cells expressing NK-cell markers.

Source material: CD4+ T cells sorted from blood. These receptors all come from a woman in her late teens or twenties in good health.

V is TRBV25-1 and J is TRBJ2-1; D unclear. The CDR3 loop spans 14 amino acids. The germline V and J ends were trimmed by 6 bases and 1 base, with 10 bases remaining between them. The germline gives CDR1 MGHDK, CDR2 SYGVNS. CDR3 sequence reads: CASSLERSYNEQFF. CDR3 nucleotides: TGTGCCAGCAGCCTCGAGCGTTCCTACAATGAGCAGTTCTTC.

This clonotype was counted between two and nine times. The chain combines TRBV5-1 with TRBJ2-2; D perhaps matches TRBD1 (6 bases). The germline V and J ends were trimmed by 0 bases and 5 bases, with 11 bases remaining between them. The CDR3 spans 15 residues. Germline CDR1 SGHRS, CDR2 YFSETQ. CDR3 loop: CASSLATGITGELFF. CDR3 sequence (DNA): TGCGCCAGCAGCTTGGCTACAGGGATTACCGGGGAGCTGTTTTTT.

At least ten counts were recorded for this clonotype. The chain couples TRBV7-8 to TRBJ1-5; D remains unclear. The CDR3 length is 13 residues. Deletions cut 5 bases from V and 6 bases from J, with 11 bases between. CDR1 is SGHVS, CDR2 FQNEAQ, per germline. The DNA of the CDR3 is TGTGCCAGCAGCGCCCCCCCGGGTCAGCCCCAGCATTTT. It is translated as CASSAPPGQPQHF.

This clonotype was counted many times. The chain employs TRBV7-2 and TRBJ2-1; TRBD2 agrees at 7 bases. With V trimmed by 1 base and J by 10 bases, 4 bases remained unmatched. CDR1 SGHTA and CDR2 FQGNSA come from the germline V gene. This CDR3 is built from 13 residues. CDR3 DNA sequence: TGTGCCAGCAGCTTAGGGCGGGAGAGGGAGCAGTTCTTC. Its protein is CASSLGREREQFF.

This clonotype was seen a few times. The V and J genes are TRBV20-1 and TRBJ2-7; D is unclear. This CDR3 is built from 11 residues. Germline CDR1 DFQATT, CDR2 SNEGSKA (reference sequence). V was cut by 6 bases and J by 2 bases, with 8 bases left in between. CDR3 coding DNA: TGCAGTGCGCCCAGAGCCTACGAGCAGTACTTC. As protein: CSAPRAYEQYF.

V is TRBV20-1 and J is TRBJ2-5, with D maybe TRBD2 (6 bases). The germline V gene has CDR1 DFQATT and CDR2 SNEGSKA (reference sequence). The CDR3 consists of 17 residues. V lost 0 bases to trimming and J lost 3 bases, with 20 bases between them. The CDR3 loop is CSARDLERRLDEETQYF. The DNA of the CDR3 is TGCAGTGCTAGAGATCTGGAAAGGAGACTAGACGAAGAGACCCAGTACTTC.

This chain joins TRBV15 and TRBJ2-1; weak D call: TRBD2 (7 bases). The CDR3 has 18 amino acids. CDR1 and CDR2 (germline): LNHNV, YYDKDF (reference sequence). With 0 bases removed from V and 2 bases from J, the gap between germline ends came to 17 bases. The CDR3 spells CATSRDLGGRGTYNEQFF. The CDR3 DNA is TGTGCCACCAGCAGAGATCTGGGGGGGAGGGGGACCTACAATGAGCAGTTCTTC.

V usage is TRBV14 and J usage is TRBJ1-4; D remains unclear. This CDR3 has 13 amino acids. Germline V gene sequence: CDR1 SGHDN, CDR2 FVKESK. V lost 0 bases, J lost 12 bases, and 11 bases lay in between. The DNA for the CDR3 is TGTGCCAGCAGCCAAGATCTACGGGGAGAACTGTTTTTT. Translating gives CASSQDLRGELFF.

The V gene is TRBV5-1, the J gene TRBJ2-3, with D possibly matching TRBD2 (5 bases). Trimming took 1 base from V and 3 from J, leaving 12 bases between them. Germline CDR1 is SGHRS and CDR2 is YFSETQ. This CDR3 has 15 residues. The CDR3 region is CASSLKFSGTDTQYF. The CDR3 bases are TGCGCCAGCAGCTTGAAATTTTCGGGAACAGATACGCAGTATTTT.

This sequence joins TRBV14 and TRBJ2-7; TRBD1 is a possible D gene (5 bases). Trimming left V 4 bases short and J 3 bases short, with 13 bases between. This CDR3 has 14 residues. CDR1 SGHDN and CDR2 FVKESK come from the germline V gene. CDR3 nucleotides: TGTGCCAGCAGCCCTAAGGACATGATCTACGAGCAGTACTTC. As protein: CASSPKDMIYEQYF.

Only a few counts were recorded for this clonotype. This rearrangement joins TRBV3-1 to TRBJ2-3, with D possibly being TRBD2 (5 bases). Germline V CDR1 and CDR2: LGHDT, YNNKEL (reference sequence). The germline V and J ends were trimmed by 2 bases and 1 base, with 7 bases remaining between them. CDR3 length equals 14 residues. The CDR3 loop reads CASSQSEGTDTQYF. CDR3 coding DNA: TGTGCCAGCAGCCAATCGGAGGGCACAGATACGCAGTATTTT.

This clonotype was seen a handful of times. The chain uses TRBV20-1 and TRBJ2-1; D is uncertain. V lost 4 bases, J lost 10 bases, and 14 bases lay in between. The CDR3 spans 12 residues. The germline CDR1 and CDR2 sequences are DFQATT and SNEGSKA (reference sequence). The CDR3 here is CSANLRFGEQFF. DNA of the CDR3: TGCAGTGCTAACCTGAGATTTGGGGAGCAGTTCTTC.

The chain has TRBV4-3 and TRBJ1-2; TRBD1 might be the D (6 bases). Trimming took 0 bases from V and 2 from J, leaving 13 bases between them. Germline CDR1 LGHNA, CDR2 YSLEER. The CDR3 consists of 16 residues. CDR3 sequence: CASSQDLSDRNYGYTF. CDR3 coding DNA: TGCGCCAGCAGCCAAGACTTGTCCGACAGGAACTATGGCTACACCTTC.

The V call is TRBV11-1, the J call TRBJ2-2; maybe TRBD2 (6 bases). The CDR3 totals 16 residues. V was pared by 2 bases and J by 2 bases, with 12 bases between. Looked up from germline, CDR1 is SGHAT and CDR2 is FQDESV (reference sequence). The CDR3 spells CASSLSRLENTGELFF. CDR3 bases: TGTGCCAGCAGCTTATCAAGACTAGAAAACACCGGGGAGCTGTTTTTT.

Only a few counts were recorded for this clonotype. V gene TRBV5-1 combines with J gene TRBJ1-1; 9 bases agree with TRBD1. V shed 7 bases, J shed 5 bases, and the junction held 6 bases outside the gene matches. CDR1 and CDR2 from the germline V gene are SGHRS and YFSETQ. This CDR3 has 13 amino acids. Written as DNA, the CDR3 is TGCGCCAGCTTCCAGACAGGGGGAACTGAAGCTTTCTTT. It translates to CASFQTGGTEAFF.

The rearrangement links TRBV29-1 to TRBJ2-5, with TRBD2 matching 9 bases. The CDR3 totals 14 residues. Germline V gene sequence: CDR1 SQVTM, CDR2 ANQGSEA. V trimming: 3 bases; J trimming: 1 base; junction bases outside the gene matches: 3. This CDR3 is CSVEAGGPQETQYF. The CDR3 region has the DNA TGCAGCGTTGAGGCGGGAGGGCCCCAAGAGACCCAGTACTTC.

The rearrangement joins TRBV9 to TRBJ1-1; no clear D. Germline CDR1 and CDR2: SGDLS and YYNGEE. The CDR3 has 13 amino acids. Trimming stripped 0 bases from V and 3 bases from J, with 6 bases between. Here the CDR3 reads CASSVAAYTEAFF. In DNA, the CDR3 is TGTGCCAGCAGCGTAGCAGCATACACTGAAGCTTTCTTT.

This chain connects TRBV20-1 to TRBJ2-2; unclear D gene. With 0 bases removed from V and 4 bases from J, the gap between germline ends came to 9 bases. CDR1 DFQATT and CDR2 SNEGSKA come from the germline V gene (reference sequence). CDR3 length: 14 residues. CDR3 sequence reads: CSARDRAFTGELFF. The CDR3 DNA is TGCAGTGCTAGAGATCGGGCATTCACCGGGGAGCTGTTTTTT.

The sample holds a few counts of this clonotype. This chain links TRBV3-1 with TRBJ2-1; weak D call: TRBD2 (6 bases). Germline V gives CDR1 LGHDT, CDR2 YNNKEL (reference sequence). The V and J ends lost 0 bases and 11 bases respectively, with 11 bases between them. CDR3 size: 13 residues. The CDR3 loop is CASSQELSGKQFF. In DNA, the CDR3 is TGTGCCAGCAGCCAAGAGCTTAGCGGCAAGCAGTTCTTC.

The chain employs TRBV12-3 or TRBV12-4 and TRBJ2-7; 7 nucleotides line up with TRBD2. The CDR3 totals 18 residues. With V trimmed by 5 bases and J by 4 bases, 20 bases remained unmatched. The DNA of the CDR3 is TGTGCCAGCAGTCTGCGGCACTTTATGGCAAGCGGGACTTACGAGCAGTACTTC. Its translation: CASSLRHFMASGTYEQYF.

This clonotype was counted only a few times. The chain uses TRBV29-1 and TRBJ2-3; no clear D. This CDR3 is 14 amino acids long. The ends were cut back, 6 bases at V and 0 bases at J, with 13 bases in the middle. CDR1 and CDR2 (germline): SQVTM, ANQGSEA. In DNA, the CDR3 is TGCAGCGTCCCACCTACGCAGAGCACAGATACGCAGTATTTT. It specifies CSVPPTQSTDTQYF.

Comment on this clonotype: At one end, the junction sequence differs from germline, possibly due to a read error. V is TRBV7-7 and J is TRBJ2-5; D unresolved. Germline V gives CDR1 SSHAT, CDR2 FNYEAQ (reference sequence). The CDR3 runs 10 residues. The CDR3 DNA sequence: TGTGCCAGCAGCTCAGACCTTGTGGACTTC. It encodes CASSSDLVDF.

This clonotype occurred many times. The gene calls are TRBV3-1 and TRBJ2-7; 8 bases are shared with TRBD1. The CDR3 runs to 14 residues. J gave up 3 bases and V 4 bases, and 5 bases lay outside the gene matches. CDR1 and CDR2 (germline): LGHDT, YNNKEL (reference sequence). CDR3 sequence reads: CASSLAGTGYEQYF. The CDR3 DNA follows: TGTGCCAGCAGCCTCGCGGGGACAGGCTACGAGCAGTACTTC.

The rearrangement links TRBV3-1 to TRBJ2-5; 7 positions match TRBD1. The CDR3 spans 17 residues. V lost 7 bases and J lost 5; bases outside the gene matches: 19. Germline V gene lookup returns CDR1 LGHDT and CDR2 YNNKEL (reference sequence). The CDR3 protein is CASTLSRSGWTGETQYF. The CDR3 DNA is TGTGCCAGCACCCTTAGCCGCTCAGGGTGGACAGGCGAGACCCAGTACTTC.

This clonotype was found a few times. CDR3 protein: CASSGRDSAYEQYF. DNA of the CDR3: TGTGCCAGCAGCGGTCGGGACAGCGCCTACGAGCAGTACTTC. V is TRBV7-8 and J is TRBJ2-7; 7 bases fit TRBD1. The CDR3 covers 14 residues. The V segment lost 5 bases and the J segment 2 bases; nucleotides outside the gene matches: 6. Germline V CDR1 and CDR2: SGHVS, FQNEAQ.

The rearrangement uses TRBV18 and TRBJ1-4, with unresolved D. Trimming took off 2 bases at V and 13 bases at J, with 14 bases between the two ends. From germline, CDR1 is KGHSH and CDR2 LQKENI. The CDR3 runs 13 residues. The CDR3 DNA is TGTGCCAGCTCACCAGTGGCGGAAGAGGGACTGTTTTTT. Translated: CASSPVAEEGLFF.

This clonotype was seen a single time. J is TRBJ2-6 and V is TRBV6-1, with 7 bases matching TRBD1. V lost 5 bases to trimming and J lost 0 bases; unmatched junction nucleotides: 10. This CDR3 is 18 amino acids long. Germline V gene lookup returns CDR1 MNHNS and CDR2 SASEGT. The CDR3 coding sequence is TGTGCCAGCAGTCGAACCGGGACAGTGAGCTCTGGGGCCAACGTCCTGACTTTC. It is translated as CASSRTGTVSSGANVLTF.

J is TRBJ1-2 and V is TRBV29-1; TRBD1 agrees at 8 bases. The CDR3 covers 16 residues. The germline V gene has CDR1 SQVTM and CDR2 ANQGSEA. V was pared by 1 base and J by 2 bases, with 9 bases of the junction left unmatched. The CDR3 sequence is CSVEAEGQEWNYGYTF. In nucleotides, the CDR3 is TGCAGCGTTGAAGCCGAGGGACAGGAGTGGAACTATGGCTACACCTTC.

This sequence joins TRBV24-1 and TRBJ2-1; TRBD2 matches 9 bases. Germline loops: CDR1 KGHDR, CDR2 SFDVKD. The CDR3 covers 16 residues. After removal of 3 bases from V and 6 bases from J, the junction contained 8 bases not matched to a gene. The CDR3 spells CATSDPALAGINEQFF. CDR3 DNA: TGTGCCACCAGTGATCCGGCCCTAGCGGGAATCAATGAGCAGTTCTTC.

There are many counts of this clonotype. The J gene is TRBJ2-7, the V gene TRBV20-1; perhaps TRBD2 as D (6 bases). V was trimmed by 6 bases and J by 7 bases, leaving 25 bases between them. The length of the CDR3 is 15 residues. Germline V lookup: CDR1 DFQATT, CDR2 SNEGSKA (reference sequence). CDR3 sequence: CSAREPGTQKAEQYF. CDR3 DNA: TGCAGTGCGCGGGAACCCGGGACCCAAAAAGCAGAGCAGTACTTC.